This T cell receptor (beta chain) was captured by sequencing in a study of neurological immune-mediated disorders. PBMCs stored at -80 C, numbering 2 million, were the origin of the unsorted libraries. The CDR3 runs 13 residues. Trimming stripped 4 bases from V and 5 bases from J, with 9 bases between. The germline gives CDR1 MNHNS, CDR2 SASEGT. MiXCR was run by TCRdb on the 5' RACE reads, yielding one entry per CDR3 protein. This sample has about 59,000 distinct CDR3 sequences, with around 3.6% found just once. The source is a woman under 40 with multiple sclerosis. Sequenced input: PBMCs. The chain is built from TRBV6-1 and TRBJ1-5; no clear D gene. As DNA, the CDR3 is TGTGCCAGCAGTGCCCCTACGGATCAGCCCCAGCATTTT. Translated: CASSAPTDQPQHF.